These 4 T cell receptor beta chains share one sample of origin, sequenced in a study of patients and donors after allogeneic stem cell transplantation. TCRdb re-called the RT-PCR reads through MiXCR, storing one row per CDR3 protein. The sample lists 160,000 or so distinct CDR3 sequences; roughly 22% were seen once. The sequenced sample was blood, either unsorted or a sorted T cell fraction (not recorded which). These receptors all come from a human donor who was either an allogeneic HSCT recipient or a stem cell or donor lymphocyte infusion donor (not recorded which). It is not recorded whose cells these are; they may come from a transplant donor.

This clonotype was recorded many times. The chain links TRBV5-1 to TRBJ1-2, with D maybe TRBD1 (6 bases). CDR1 and CDR2 from the germline V gene are SGHRS and YFSETQ. The CDR3 has 14 amino acids. The ends were cut back, 1 base at V and 4 bases at J, with 11 bases in the middle. As DNA, the CDR3 is TGCGCCAGCAGCTTGCGGGGGGCGAGCTATGGCTACACCTTC. Translating it yields CASSLRGASYGYTF.

The chain joins TRBV10-3 to TRBJ2-7, with 9 bases matching TRBD1. The germline V gene encodes CDR1 ENHRY and CDR2 SYGVKD. The trim removed 3 bases at V and 3 bases at J, leaving 15 bases unmatched. This CDR3 is built from 18 residues. The CDR3 bases are TGTGCCATCAGTGACCTTCTCCGCCTGACAGGGGGATACTACGAGCAGTACTTC. Its translation: CAISDLLRLTGGYYEQYF.

This chain connects TRBV6-5 to TRBJ2-3, with D perhaps given as TRBD1 or TRBD2 (5 bases each). The CDR3 loop spans 17 amino acids. Germline V gene data show CDR1 as MNHEY and CDR2 as SVGAGI. V shed 2 bases and J shed 4 bases, with 19 bases lying between them. This CDR3 is CASSYVSLRGFPDTQYF. DNA for the CDR3: TGTGCCAGCAGTTACGTTTCTCTGAGGGGCTTCCCAGATACGCAGTATTTT.

This clonotype came up a few times. V and J are TRBV10-3 and TRBJ1-3; D gene uncertain. V was trimmed by 2 bases and J by 3 bases, leaving 8 bases between them. The CDR3 is 14 amino acids. From germline, CDR1 is ENHRY and CDR2 SYGVKD. The chain's CDR3 is CAISEMGSGNTIYF. The CDR3 region has the DNA TGTGCCATCAGTGAGATGGGAAGTGGAAACACCATATATTTT.